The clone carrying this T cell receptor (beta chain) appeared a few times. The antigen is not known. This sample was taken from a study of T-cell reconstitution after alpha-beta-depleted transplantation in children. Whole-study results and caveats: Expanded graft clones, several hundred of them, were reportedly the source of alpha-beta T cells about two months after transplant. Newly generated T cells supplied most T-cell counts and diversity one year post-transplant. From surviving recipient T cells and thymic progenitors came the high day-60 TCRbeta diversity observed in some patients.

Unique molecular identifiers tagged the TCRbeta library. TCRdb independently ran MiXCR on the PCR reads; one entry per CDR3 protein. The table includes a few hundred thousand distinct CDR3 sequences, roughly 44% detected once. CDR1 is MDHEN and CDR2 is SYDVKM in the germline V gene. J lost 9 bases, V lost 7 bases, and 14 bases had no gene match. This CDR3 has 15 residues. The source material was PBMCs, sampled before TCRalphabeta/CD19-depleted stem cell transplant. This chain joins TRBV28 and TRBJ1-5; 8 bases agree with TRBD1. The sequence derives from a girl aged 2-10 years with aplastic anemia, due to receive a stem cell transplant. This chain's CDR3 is CASNQGALTDRPQHF. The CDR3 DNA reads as TGTGCCAGCAACCAGGGGGCGCTAACCGATCGGCCCCAGCATTTT.